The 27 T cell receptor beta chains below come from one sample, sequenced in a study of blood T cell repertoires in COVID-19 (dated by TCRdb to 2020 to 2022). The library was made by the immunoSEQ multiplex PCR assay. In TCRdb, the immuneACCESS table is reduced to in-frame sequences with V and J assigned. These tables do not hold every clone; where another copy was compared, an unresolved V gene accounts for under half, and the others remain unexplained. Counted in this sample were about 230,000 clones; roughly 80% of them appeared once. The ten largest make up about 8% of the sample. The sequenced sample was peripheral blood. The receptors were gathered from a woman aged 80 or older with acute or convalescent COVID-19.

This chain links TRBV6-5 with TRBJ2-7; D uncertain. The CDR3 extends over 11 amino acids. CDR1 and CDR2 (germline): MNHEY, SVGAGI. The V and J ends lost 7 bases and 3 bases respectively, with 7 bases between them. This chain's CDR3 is CASTRNYEQYF. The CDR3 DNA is TGTGCCAGCACTAGGAACTACGAGCAGTACTTC.

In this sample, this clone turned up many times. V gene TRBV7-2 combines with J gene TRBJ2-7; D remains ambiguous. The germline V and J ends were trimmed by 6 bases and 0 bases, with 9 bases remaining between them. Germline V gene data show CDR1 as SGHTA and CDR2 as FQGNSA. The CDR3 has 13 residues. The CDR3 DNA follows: TGTGCCAGCAGGTCCCCGGGCTCCTACGAGCAGTACTTC. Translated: CASRSPGSYEQYF.

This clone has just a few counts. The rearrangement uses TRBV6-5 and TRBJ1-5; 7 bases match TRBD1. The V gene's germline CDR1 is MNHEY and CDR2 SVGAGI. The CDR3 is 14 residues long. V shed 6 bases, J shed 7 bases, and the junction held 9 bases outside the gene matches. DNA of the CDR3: TGTGCCAGCAGGGACCGGGACAGCCTCCAGCCCCAGCATTTT. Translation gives CASRDRDSLQPQHF.

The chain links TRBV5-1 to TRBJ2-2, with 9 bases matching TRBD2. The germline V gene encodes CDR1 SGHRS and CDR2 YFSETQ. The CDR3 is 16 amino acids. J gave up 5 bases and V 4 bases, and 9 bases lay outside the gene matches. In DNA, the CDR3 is TGCGCCAGCAGCCCCTATTCTAGCGGGAATACCGGGGAGCTGTTTTTT. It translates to CASSPYSSGNTGELFF.

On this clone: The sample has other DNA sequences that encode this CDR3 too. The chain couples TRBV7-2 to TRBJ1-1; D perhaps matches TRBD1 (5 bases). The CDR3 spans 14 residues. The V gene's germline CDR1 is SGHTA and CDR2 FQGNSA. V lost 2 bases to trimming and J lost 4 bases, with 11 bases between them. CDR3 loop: CASSLIPGGTEAFF. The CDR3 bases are TGTGCCAGCAGCTTAATTCCGGGGGGCACTGAAGCTTTCTTT.

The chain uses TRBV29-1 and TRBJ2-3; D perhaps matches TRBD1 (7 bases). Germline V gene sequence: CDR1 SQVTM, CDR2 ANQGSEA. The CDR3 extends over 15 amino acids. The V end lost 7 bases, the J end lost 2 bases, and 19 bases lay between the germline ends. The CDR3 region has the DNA TGCAGCGCCGCCGGAGGGGGCATTTTCACAGATACGCAGTATTTT. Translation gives CSAAGGGIFTDTQYF.

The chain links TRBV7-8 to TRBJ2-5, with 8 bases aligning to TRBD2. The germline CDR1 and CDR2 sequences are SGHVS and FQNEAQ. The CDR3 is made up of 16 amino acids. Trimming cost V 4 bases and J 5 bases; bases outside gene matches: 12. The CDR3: CASSSDRLAGTETQYF. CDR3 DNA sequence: TGTGCCAGCAGCTCCGACCGTTTAGCGGGAACGGAGACCCAGTACTTC. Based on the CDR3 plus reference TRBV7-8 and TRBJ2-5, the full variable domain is GAGVSQSPRYKVAKRGQDVALRCDPISGHVSLFWYQQALGQGPEFLTYFQNEAQLDKSGLPSDRFFAERPEGSVSTLKIQRTQQEDSAVYLCASSSDRLAGTETQYFGPGTRLLVL.

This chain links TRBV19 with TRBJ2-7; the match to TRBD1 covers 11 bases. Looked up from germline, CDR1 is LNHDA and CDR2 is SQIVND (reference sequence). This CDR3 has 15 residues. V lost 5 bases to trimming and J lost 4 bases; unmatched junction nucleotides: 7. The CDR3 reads CASSRTGGLTYEQYF. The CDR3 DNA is TGTGCCAGTAGTCGGACAGGGGGCCTTACTTACGAGCAGTACTTC.

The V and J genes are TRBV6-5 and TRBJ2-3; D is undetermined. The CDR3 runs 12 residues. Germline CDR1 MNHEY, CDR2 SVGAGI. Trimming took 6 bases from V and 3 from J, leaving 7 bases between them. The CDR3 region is CASSPPTDTQYF. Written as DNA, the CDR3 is TGTGCCAGCAGCCCCCCAACAGATACGCAGTATTTT.

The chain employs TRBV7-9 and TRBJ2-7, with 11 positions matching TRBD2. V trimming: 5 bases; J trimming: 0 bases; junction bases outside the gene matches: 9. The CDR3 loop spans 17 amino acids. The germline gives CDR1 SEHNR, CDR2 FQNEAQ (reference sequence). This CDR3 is CASSRGLAEDSSYEQYF. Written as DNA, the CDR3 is TGTGCCAGCAGCCGGGGACTAGCGGAGGATAGCTCCTACGAGCAGTACTTC.

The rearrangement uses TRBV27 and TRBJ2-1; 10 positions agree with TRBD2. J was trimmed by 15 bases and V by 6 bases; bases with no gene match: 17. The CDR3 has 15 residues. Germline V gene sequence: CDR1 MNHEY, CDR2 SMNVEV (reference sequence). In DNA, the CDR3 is TGTGCCAGCAGCAACCCTCTAGCGGGAGTCTACCAACGGTTCTTC. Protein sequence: CASSNPLAGVYQRFF.

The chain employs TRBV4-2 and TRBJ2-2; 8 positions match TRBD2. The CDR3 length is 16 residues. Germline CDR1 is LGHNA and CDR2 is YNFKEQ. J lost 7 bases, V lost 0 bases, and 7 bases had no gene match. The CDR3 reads CASSQESGLVSGELFF. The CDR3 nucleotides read TGTGCCAGCAGCCAAGAATCGGGACTAGTGAGCGGGGAGCTGTTTTTT.

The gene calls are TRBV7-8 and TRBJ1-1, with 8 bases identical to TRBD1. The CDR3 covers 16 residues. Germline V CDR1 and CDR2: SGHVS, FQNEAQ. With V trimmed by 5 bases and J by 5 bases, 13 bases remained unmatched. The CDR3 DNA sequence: TGTGCCAGCAGCCCAGGGGGCCGTGGCCTACCGACTGAAGCTTTCTTT. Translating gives CASSPGGRGLPTEAFF.

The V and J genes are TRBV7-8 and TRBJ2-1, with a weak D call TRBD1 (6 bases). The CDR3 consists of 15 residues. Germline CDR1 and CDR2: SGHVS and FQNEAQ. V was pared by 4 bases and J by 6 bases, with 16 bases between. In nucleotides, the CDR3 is TGTGCCAGCAGCTACATAAGGACAGCTACCAATGAGCAGTTCTTC. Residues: CASSYIRTATNEQFF.

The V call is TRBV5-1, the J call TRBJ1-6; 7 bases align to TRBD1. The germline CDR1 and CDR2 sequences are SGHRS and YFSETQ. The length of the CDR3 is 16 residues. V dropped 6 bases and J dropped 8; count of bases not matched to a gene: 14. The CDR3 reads CASTKEPGQSHSPLHF. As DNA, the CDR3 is TGCGCCAGCACCAAGGAGCCGGGACAGTCCCATTCACCCCTCCACTTT.

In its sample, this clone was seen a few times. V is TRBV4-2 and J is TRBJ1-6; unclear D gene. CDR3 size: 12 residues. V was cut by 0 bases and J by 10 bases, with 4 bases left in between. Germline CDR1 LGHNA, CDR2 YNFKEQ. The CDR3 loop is CASSQEQSPLHF. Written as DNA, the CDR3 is TGTGCCAGCAGCCAAGAACAGTCACCCCTCCACTTT.

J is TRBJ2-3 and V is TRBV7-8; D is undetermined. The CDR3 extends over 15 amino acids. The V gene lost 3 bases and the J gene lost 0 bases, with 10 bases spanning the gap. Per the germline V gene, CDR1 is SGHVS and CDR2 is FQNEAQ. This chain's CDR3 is CASSFRRFSTDTQYF. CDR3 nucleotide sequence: TGTGCCAGCAGCTTCCGCAGGTTTAGCACAGATACGCAGTATTTT.

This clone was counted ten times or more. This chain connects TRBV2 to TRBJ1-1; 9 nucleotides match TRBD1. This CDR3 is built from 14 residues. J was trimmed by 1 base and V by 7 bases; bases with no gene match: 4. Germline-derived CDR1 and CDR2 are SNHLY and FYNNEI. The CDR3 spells CASKQGQGNTEAFF. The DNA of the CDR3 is TGTGCCAGCAAGCAGGGACAGGGGAACACTGAAGCTTTCTTT. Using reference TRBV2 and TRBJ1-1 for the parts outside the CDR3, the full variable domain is EPEVTQTPSHQVTQMGQEVILRCVPISNHLYFYWYRQILGQKVEFLVSFYNNEISEKSEIFDDQFSVERPDGSNFTLKIRSTKLEDSAMYFCASKQGQGNTEAFFGQGTRLTVV.

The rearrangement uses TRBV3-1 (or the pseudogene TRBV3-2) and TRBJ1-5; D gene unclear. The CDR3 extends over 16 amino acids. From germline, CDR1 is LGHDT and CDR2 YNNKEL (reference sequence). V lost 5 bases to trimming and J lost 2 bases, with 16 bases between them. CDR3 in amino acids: CASSSSTLEGNQPQHF. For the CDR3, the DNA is TGTGCCAGCAGCTCCTCCACGCTGGAGGGCAATCAGCCCCAGCATTTT.

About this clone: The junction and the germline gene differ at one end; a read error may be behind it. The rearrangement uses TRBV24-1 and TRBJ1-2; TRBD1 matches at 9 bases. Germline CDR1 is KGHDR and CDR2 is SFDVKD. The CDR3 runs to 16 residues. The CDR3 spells CATSDFRGTGNYGHTF. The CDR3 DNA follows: TGTGCCACCAGTGATTTCCGCGGGACAGGGAACTATGGCCACACCTTC.

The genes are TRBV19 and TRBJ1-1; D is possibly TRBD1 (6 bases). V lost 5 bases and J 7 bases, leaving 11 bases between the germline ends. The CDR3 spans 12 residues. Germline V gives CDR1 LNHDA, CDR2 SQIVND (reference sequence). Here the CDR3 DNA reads TGTGCCAGTAGTCGGACAGCTCGTGAAGCTTTCTTT. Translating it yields CASSRTAREAFF.

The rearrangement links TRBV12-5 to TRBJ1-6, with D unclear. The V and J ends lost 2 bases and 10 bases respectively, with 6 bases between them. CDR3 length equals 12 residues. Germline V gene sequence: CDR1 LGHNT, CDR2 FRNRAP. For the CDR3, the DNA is TGTGCTAGTGGTTTGATGGGCTCACCCCTCCACTTT. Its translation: CASGLMGSPLHF.

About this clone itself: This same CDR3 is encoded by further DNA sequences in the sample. This CDR3 is CASSRPGADTQYF. Written as DNA, the CDR3 is TGTGCCAGCAGCCGTCCGGGGGCAGATACGCAGTATTTT. This chain links TRBV6-5 with TRBJ2-3, with D maybe TRBD2 (6 bases). The CDR3 loop spans 13 amino acids. Trimming removed 6 bases at V and 4 bases at J, with 11 bases between. The germline V gene has CDR1 MNHEY and CDR2 SVGAGI.

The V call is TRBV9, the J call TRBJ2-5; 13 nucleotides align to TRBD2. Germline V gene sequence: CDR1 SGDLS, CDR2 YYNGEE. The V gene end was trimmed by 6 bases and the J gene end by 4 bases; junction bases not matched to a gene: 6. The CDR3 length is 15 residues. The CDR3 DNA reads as TGTGCCAGCACCCGGACTAGCGGGAGTGCAGAGACCCAGTACTTC. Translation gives CASTRTSGSAETQYF.

CDR3 in DNA: TGTGCCAGCAGCTTAGGTCAGGGGGCGAAGACCCAGTACTTC. This sequence encodes CASSLGQGAKTQYF. This chain joins TRBV11-2 and TRBJ2-5; 8 nucleotides line up with TRBD1. This CDR3 spans 14 amino acids. Germline lookup yields CDR1 SGHAT and CDR2 FQNNGV. J was trimmed by 6 bases and V by 1 base; bases with no gene match: 4.

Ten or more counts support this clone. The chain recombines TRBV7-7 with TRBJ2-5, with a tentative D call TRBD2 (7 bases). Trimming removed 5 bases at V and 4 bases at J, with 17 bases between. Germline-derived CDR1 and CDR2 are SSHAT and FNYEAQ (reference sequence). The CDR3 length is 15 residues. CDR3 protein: CASSRGQGRGETQYF. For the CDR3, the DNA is TGTGCCAGCAGCCGGGGGCAAGGGAGGGGAGAGACCCAGTACTTC.

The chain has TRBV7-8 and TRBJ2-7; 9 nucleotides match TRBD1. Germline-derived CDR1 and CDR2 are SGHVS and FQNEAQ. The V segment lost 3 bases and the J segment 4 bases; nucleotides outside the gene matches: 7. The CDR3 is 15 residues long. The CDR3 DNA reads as TGTGCCAGCAGCTTCCACAGGGGGCAGTCGTACGAGCAGTACTTC. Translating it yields CASSFHRGQSYEQYF.